This T cell receptor beta chain comes out of a study of blood T cell repertoires in COVID-19. Study context: Acute-phase and convalescent COVID-19 samples originated in the United States, Italy and Spain. T cells, B-cell-depleted T cells, or PBMCs supplied cDNA or gDNA.

The length of the CDR3 is 14 residues. V trimming: 6 bases; J trimming: 4 bases; junction bases outside the gene matches: 6. From germline, CDR1 is WSHSY and CDR2 SAAADI. The repertoire was sequenced with immunoSEQ multiplex PCR; TCRdb's copy has only in-frame clones and lacks some. The sample has roughly 92,000 clones; about 90% are singletons. The sequenced sample consisted of peripheral blood. The origin of this receptor is a human donor with acute or convalescent COVID-19. The donor label of this sample is uncertain. The rearrangement links TRBV10-2 to TRBJ1-1; 9 nucleotides agree with TRBD1. CDR3 sequence (DNA): TGCGCCAGCAGGCAACAGGGGGCGGGCACTGAAGCTTTCTTT. Its protein is CASRQQGAGTEAFF.